Here is one T cell receptor beta chain with its context. No antigen is known for it. The data were taken from a study of siplizumab effects on memory and regulatory T cells. Each sample had around 110,000 TCR templates assayed. TCRdb's table, derived via immunoSEQ multiplex PCR, lists solely in-frame clones and lacks some. The top ten clones hold roughly 1.4% of a sample with nearly 85,000 clones, about 87% of them seen once. Broader study findings: Treg origin accounted for an average of approximately 67% of mappable alloreactive CD4+ clones with siplizumab and less than 30% in controls. Mapping to unstimulated subsets was achieved for only a minor fraction of alloreactive clones.

Trimming at V came to 6 bases and at J to 3 bases, leaving 7 bases not matched to a gene. Germline-derived CDR1 and CDR2 are KGHSH and LQKENI. The CDR3 has 14 residues. This TCR was sampled from a human donor in good health. What was sequenced was Tregs sorted from blood. The chain employs TRBV18 and TRBJ2-7; TRBD2 aligns across 8 bases. The CDR3 protein is CASSQTGGDYEQYF. The CDR3 region has the DNA TGTGCCAGCTCCCAGACGGGGGGGGACTACGAGCAGTACTTC.